These 16 T cell receptor beta chains originate from one sample sequenced in a study of Graves' ophthalmopathy and Graves' hyperthyroidism. RNA transcripts were the template, and TCR beta CDR3 regions were amplified from them. HTBI-primed first-round RT-PCR preceded second-round multiplex PCR. TCRdb re-derived calls from the multiplex PCR reads in MiXCR, one entry per CDR3 protein. Of about 620,000 distinct CDR3 sequences listed, about 20% are singletons. The material sequenced was peripheral blood. The receptors stem from a woman between 18 and 30 years old with stable Graves' hyperthyroidism. Some clones in this sample may be carry-over from other donors' samples.

This clonotype was found many times. This chain connects TRBV29-1 to TRBJ1-1, with D perhaps matching TRBD1 (6 bases). Per germline, CDR1 SQVTM and CDR2 ANQGSEA. V was clipped by 7 bases and J by 3 bases, with 9 bases between them. The CDR3 is 11 residues long. CDR3 nucleotide sequence: TGCAGCGCTGGACAGTACACTGAAGCTTTCTTT. Translated: CSAGQYTEAFF.

This clonotype was recorded many times. The chain carries TRBV6-1 and TRBJ1-1; no clear D. The germline V gene has CDR1 MNHNS and CDR2 SASEGT. The CDR3 is 11 amino acids. V lost 5 bases to trimming and J lost 8 bases, with 9 bases between them. CDR3 loop: CASSSLREAFF. The DNA of the CDR3 is TGTGCCAGCAGTAGTTTAAGGGAAGCTTTCTTT.

This clonotype was observed at least ten times. The chain joins TRBV7-2 to TRBJ2-5, with 10 bases lining up with TRBD1. After removal of 5 bases from V and 5 bases from J, the junction contained 5 bases not matched to a gene. Per germline, CDR1 SGHTA and CDR2 FQGNSA. The CDR3 sequence is 14 residues long. In nucleotides, the CDR3 is TGTGCCAGCAGCGGACAGGGGGGTTTCGAGACCCAGTACTTC. Translating it yields CASSGQGGFETQYF.

Many counts were recorded for this clonotype. The chain couples TRBV27 to TRBJ2-7; D call uncertain. Germline assignment: CDR1 MNHEY and CDR2 SMNVEV (reference sequence). The length of the CDR3 is 10 residues. Trimming cost V 5 bases and J 8 bases, with 7 bases left between them. DNA for the CDR3: TGTGCCAGCAGTCCCCATCAGCAGTACTTC. Its protein is CASSPHQQYF.

The chain couples TRBV6-2 or TRBV6-3 to TRBJ2-7, with D maybe TRBD2 (5 bases). The CDR3 consists of 12 residues. V was trimmed by 2 bases and J by 4 bases, leaving 6 bases between them. The germline gives CDR1 MNHEY, CDR2 SVGEGT. The CDR3 nucleotides are TGTGCCAGCAGTTACCAGCGGTACGAGCAGTACTTC. Amino acid sequence: CASSYQRYEQYF.

This clonotype was observed a few times. This rearrangement joins TRBV3-1 to TRBJ1-1, with unresolved D. This CDR3 region has 13 residues. Deletions cut 6 bases from V and 3 bases from J, with 11 bases between. Looked up from germline, CDR1 is LGHDT and CDR2 is YNNKEL (reference sequence). CDR3 DNA sequence: TGTGCCAGCAGTCGTAGGGATGACACTGAAGCTTTCTTT. This translates into CASSRRDDTEAFF.

This clonotype has at least ten counts. This chain uses TRBV7-3 with TRBJ1-1, with D possibly TRBD1 on 5 matching bases. V gave up 1 base and J gave up 4 bases, with 10 bases separating them. CDR1 is SGHTA and CDR2 is FQGTGA in the germline V gene. This CDR3 region has 14 residues. The CDR3 nucleotides read TGTGCCAGCAGCTTAAGAGGGGTGGGCACTGAAGCTTTCTTT. It translates to CASSLRGVGTEAFF.

This chain connects TRBV6-2 or TRBV6-3 to TRBJ1-5; a weak D match, TRBD1 (6 bases). CDR1 is MNHEY and CDR2 is SVGEGT in the germline V gene. V lost 4 bases, J lost 2 bases, and 12 bases lay in between. This CDR3 is 15 amino acids long. Here the CDR3 DNA reads TGTGCCAGCAGTTCTCGACAGGTGCGCAATCAGCCCCAGCATTTT. It yields the protein CASSSRQVRNQPQHF.

The sample holds a few counts of this clonotype. The chain is built from TRBV7-2 and TRBJ2-2; the D gene could be TRBD1 or TRBD2 (6 bases each). V gave up 8 bases and J gave up 5 bases, with 18 bases separating them. The CDR3 is 15 amino acids. Germline V gene lookup returns CDR1 SGHTA and CDR2 FQGNSA. Here the CDR3 reads CASRVDSGGTGELFF. The CDR3 DNA follows: TGTGCCAGCCGAGTGGACAGTGGAGGGACCGGGGAGCTGTTTTTT.

This clonotype has a count of ten or more. V is TRBV28 and J is TRBJ1-2, with D tentatively TRBD1 (5 bases). This CDR3 has 17 residues. The ends were cut back, 3 bases at V and 1 base at J, with 18 bases in the middle. Per the germline V gene, CDR1 is MDHEN and CDR2 is SYDVKM. The DNA for the CDR3 is TGTGCCAGCAGTTTGCAATCCAGACAGTCCCTTAACTATGGCTACACCTTC. Its translation: CASSLQSRQSLNYGYTF.

In this sample, this clonotype turned up many times. The genes are TRBV9 and TRBJ2-7; TRBD2 aligns across 13 bases. Trimming at V came to 3 bases and at J to 1 base, leaving 4 bases not matched to a gene. CDR1 and CDR2 (germline): SGDLS, YYNGEE. CDR3 length: 16 residues. CDR3 in amino acids: CASSAGLAGESYEQYF. Written as DNA, the CDR3 is TGTGCCAGCAGCGCCGGACTAGCGGGGGAATCCTACGAGCAGTACTTC.

There are many counts of this clonotype. The chain employs TRBV11-2 and TRBJ2-7, with 7 bases identical to TRBD2. Losses at the gene ends were 0 bases for V and 4 bases for J; bases not matched to a gene: 6. CDR3 length equals 15 residues. CDR1 is SGHAT, CDR2 FQNNGV, per germline. This CDR3 reads CASSLDLRRGYEQYF. The DNA for the CDR3 is TGTGCCAGCAGCTTAGATCTCCGGCGGGGGTACGAGCAGTACTTC. Together with reference TRBV11-2 and TRBJ2-7, the CDR3 gives the full variable domain: EAGVAQSPRYKIIEKRQSVAFWCNPISGHATLYWYQQILGQGPKLLIQFQNNGVVDDSQLPKDRFSAERLKGVDSTLKIQPAKLEDSAVYLCASSLDLRRGYEQYFGPGTRLTVT.

This chain joins TRBV6-4 and TRBJ2-5; 7 nucleotides agree with TRBD1. CDR1 MRHNA and CDR2 SNTAGT come from the germline V gene. Trimming removed 6 bases from V and 3 bases from J; junction bases left unmatched: 4. This CDR3 is built from 13 residues. The CDR3 DNA sequence: TGTGCCAGCAGGATCAGGGGGAAAGAGACCCAGTACTTC. The encoded protein is CASRIRGKETQYF.

A few counts support this clonotype. This sequence joins TRBV12-5 and TRBJ2-7; 11 bases line up with TRBD2. V dropped 11 bases and J dropped 3; count of bases not matched to a gene: 9. Per germline, CDR1 LGHNT and CDR2 FRNRAP. The CDR3 is 14 amino acids. CDR3 in DNA: TGTGCTCGAGGGAAGACTAGCGGGATCTACGAGCAGTACTTC. It specifies CARGKTSGIYEQYF.

This clonotype has at least ten counts. The chain employs TRBV28 and TRBJ1-2; 7 bases agree with TRBD1. Germline V gene sequence: CDR1 MDHEN, CDR2 SYDVKM. With 5 bases clipped from V and 4 bases from J, the junction kept 13 bases outside the gene matches. The CDR3 contains 16 residues. The CDR3 nucleotides read TGTGCCAGCAGTCCTCGGACAGGAGGGTTCCTCTATGGCTACACCTTC. Amino acid sequence: CASSPRTGGFLYGYTF.

The chain links TRBV10-3 to TRBJ2-7; a weak D match, TRBD1 (5 bases). Germline CDR1 reads ENHRY; CDR2 reads SYGVKD. Trimming took off 2 bases at V and 2 bases at J, with 13 bases between the two ends. The CDR3 sequence is 15 residues long. The CDR3, as DNA: TGTGCCATCAGTGAGGAAGAAGGACACACCTACGAGCAGTACTTC. Its protein product is CAISEEEGHTYEQYF.